This T cell receptor (beta chain) derives from a study of tumor and adjacent non-tumor tissue in lung cancer. Regarding the study as a whole: Tumor repertoires had a smaller top 100 clone share than normal lung.

This CDR3 has 15 amino acids. Germline-derived CDR1 and CDR2 are SGHAT and FQNNGV. TCRbeta libraries were built with three rounds of nested PCR, modified from ARM-PCR. MiXCR was run by TCRdb on the multiplex PCR reads, yielding one entry per CDR3 protein. The sample yields 60,000 or so distinct CDR3 sequences, over 60% seen once. With respect to this clonotype: The antigen is not known. One end of the junction varies from germline; a read error may be responsible.

This sample's RNA came from whole unsorted tissue. Distant lung tissue was collected more than 3 cm away from the tumor edge. Sequenced input: distant non-tumor lung tissue. This sequence originates from a man between 70 and 80 years old with non-small cell lung cancer. The chain is built from TRBV11-2 and TRBJ1-4; 7 bases agree with TRBD1. CDR3: CACSAQGGTNERLFF. The CDR3 DNA reads TGTGCCTGCAGCGCCCAGGGGGGGACTAATGAAAGACTGTTTTTT.